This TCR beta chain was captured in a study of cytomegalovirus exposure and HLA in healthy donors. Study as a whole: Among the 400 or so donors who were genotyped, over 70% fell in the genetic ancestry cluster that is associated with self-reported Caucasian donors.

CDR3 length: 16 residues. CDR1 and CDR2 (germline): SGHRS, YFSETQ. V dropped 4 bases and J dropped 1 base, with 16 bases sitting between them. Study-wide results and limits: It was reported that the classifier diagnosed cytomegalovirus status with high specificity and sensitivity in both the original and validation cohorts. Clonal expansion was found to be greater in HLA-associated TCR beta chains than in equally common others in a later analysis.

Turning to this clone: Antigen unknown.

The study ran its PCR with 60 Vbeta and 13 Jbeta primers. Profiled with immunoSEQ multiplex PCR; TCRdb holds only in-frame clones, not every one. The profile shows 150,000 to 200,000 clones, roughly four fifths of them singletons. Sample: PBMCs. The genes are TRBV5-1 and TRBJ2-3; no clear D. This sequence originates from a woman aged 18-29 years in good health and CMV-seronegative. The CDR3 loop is CASSPNVARGTDTQYF. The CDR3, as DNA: TGCGCCAGCAGCCCTAACGTAGCCCGGGGCACAGATACGCAGTATTTT. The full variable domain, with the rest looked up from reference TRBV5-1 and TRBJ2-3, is KAGVTQTPRYLIKTRGQQVTLSCSPISGHRSVSWYQQTPGQGLQFLFEYFSETQRNKGNFPGRFSGRQFSNSRSEMNVSTLELGDSALYLCASSPNVARGTDTQYFGPGTRLTVL.